The source of this TCR beta chain is a study of cytomegalovirus exposure and HLA in healthy donors. Study results and caveats: One later analysis reportedly identified an Asian-associated ancestry cluster that showed fewer N-insertions than the approximately 710-donor mean.

About this clone: No antigen is known for it.

The CDR3 sequence is 15 residues long. 13 Jbeta primers and 60 Vbeta primers were used for the PCR. Libraries were prepared by immunoSEQ multiplex PCR; TCRdb keeps only in-frame clonotypes and omits some of them. The sample has roughly 68,000 clones, around 75% seen once; the top ten hold about 8%. This clonotype was sampled from a woman in her 30s in good health and CMV-seropositive. Sequenced material: PBMCs. The genes are TRBV1 and TRBJ2-1; TRBD2 reflects the table's D call only, with no check against the DNA. TRBV1 counts as a pseudogene. As DNA, the CDR3 is TGCACCAGCAGCCCAACCACCCGGTTTTACAATGAGCAGTTCTTC. This translates into CTSSPTTRFYNEQFF.